A selection of T cell receptor beta chains follows, all from one sample in a study of shared clonotypes between healthy human individuals. Clones were read by immunoSEQ multiplex PCR, and TCRdb kept only the in-frame ones, dropping some. The table shows roughly 2.2 million clones, with about nine tenths occurring only once. Sequenced sample: naive CD4+ T cells from PBMCs. The receptor set was obtained from a man between 18 and 29 years old in good health. Some clones in this sample may be carry-over from other donors' samples. Both conserved end residues are part of each CDR3. The D gene is left open where the match is weak. A clone size is listed for some rows: how often the clone was seen (once, few, many), or a class if it is expanded.

V gene	clone size	J gene	D gene	CDR3 DNA	CDR3 protein
TRBV21-1	-	TRBJ1-5	-	-	CASSKDKVGRGSAQPQHF
TRBV30	-	TRBJ2-1	-	TGTGCCTGGAGTGTACCCGGCAGCTACAATGAGCAGTTCTTC	CAWSVPGSYNEQFF
TRBV30	-	TRBJ1-5	-	TGTGCCTGGAGTGTACCGGGTTGGCCCCAGCATTTT	CAWSVPGWPQHF
TRBV7-2	-	TRBJ1-5	-	TGTGCCAGCAGCTTAACACAGACACTCAATCAGCCCCAGCATTTT	CASSLTQTLNQPQHF
TRBV2	-	TRBJ1-3	-	TGTGCCAGCAGTGATTACCCCGGAAACACCATATATTTT	CASSDYPGNTIYF
TRBV12-5	-	TRBJ1-3	TRBD1	TGTGCTAGTGGCCACAGCACCGATACAAGGACAGGGACTGGAAACACCATATATTTT	CASGHSTDTRTGTGNTIYF
TRBV28	-	TRBJ1-1	TRBD1	TGTGCCAGCAGCTGGACCTTGAGGGGGCCCACTGAAGCTTTCTTT	CASSWTLRGPTEAFF
TRBV7-9	-	TRBJ2-2	TRBD2	TGTGCCAGCCCAAGCGGGGTCAACGAGCTGTTTTTT	CASPSGVNELFF
TRBV4-2	-	TRBJ2-5	TRBD2	TGTGCCAGCAGCCCCGGGACTACCCCACCCCAAGAGACCCAGTACTTC	CASSPGTTPPQETQYF
TRBV28	-	TRBJ1-5	TRBD1	TGTGCCAGCAGTTTAAATCGGATAGGGACAGGTGTTCCTCAGCCCCAGCATTTT	CASSLNRIGTGVPQPQHF
TRBV7-9	-	TRBJ2-7	TRBD1	TGTGCCAGCAGCTTAGTTAAACAGGGGCCCTACGAGCAGTACTTC	CASSLVKQGPYEQYF
TRBV28	-	TRBJ1-5	-	TGTGCCACCCGAGTTTTAATGTTTAGCAATCAGCCCCAGCATTTT	CATRVLMFSNQPQHF
TRBV5-1	-	TRBJ2-1	TRBD1	TGCGCCAGCAGTGAAACCCCGGGGACAGGGGACAATGAGCAGTTCTTC	CASSETPGTGDNEQFF
TRBV30	-	TRBJ2-2	-	TGTGCCTTTAAGGGGCGCCGACCCCCCGGGGAGCTGTTTTTT	CAFKGRRPPGELFF
TRBV5-6	-	TRBJ2-7	-	TGTGCCAGCAGCTTGGAGGGCAGCTCCTACGAGCAGTACTTC	CASSLEGSSYEQYF
TRBV19	-	TRBJ2-7	-	TGTGCCAGTAGTGCGACCCGGAGCTCCTACGAGCAGTACTTC	CASSATRSSYEQYF
TRBV6-5	-	TRBJ1-2	-	TGTGCCAGCAGTCTTAGGACAGCTGACTATGGCTACACCTTC	CASSLRTADYGYTF
TRBV5-4	-	TRBJ2-5	TRBD2	TGTGCCAGCACCGAGCTTGGTTCGGCTAGCGGGAGTGTAGGAGAGACCCAGTACTTC	CASTELGSASGSVGETQYF
TRBV18	-	TRBJ2-5	-	TGTGCCAGCTCACCACCGTCGGGGGCCCAGTACTTC	CASSPPSGAQYF
TRBV6-4	-	TRBJ2-3	-	TGTGCCAGCAGTGACGTGTGGGGAGATACGCAGTATTTT	CASSDVWGDTQYF
TRBV2	few	TRBJ1-1	TRBD1	TGTGCCAGCAGGACTGAACCGGGACAGGGGACAATGAACACTGAAGCTTTCTTT	CASRTEPGQGTMNTEAFF
TRBV7-3	-	TRBJ2-7	-	TGTGCCAGCAGCTTAAGCAGGTACTCCTACGAGCAGTACTTC	CASSLSRYSYEQYF
TRBV29-1	once	TRBJ2-2	TRBD2	TGCAGCGTGCGACCACTAGCGGGAACCCCCGGTTGGACCGGGGAGCTGTTTTTT	CSVRPLAGTPGWTGELFF
TRBV19	-	TRBJ2-7	-	TGTGCCAGTGGGAACCCCGTCGGGGTCCTCGACGAGCAGTACTTC	CASGNPVGVLDEQYF
TRBV11-2	-	TRBJ2-5	TRBD1	TGTGCCAGCAGCCGCACAGGGGCTTTGGAGACCCAGTACTTC	CASSRTGALETQYF
TRBV28	-	TRBJ1-5	-	TGTGCCACCACGTGGAAGGGTAGTCAGCCCCAGCATTTT	CATTWKGSQPQHF
TRBV5-4	-	TRBJ2-3	TRBD1	TGTGCCAGCAGCTTGAAAGGGGGCGCGGATACGCAGTATTTT	CASSLKGGADTQYF
TRBV7-8	-	TRBJ1-5	-	TGTGCCAGCAGCTTCCTTCGTGGGTGGAGCAATCAGCCCCAGCATTTT	CASSFLRGWSNQPQHF
TRBV12-1	-	TRBJ2-7	-	-	CASSFATGALGEQYF
TRBV5-6	-	TRBJ2-1	-	TGTGCCAGCAGCAGGTCGCCAGGGGATGAGCAGTTCTTC	CASSRSPGDEQFF
TRBV5-1	-	TRBJ1-2	TRBD1	TGCGCCAGCAGCTTCCGGACAGGGGGCGATTCTGGCTACACCTTC	CASSFRTGGDSGYTF
TRBV7-3	-	TRBJ1-2	-	TGTGCCAGCAGCCCCAAACCGACGGGGGAAGGCGGCTACACCTTC	CASSPKPTGEGGYTF
TRBV27	-	TRBJ1-2	-	TGTGCCAGCAGTTTCCGGGCCAACTATGGCTACACCTTC	CASSFRANYGYTF